This TCR beta chain came from a study of shared clonotypes between healthy human individuals. Some clones are missing from TCRdb's copy, which holds only in-frame ones; the method was immunoSEQ multiplex PCR. The repertoire holds around 700,000 clones, with around four fifths as singletons. As concerns this clone: What it recognizes is unknown.

Study-wide points: Among the subsets, naive ones generally showed larger estimated richness than memory ones.

Germline V gives CDR1 MNHEY, CDR2 SVGAGI. The CDR3 spans 15 residues. Trimming cost V 5 bases and J 7 bases, with 18 bases left between them. Into CD45RA+ naive and CD45RA-negative memory subsets, the CD4+ cells were split. The rearrangement uses TRBV6-5 and TRBJ2-1, with D maybe TRBD2 (6 bases). The sequenced material came from memory CD4+ T cells sorted from blood. Subset in this sample: CD45RA-negative fraction. The origin of this receptor is a woman under 40 in good health. The CDR3 DNA reads TGTGCCAGCAGTCCCAACGGACTACGGGGTAATGAGCAGTTCTTC. Translated, it gives CASSPNGLRGNEQFF.